This T cell receptor (beta chain) is from a study of T cells in Graves' hyperthyroidism and ophthalmopathy. Turning to the study itself: The blood sample was taken at first diagnosis, before treatment began.

On the basis of clinical symptoms, serum thyroxine and TRAb, thyroid ultrasound and orbital computed tomography, diagnoses were made. A remark on this clonotype: Since a much larger clone is just one base distant, this may be a read error.

There are 14 residues in the CDR3. Regions amplified from RNA transcripts were the TCR beta CDR3 regions. The TCR CDR3 was amplified in a first-round RT-PCR using the HTBI primer set. TCRdb reanalysed the multiplex PCR reads using MiXCR and keeps one entry per CDR3 protein. The sample contains 500,000 to 650,000 distinct CDR3 sequences, 14% of which appear only once. Sequencing was performed on blood. This clonotype was obtained from a woman aged 50 to 60 with Graves' ophthalmopathy. This chain uses TRBV12-3 or TRBV12-4 with TRBJ1-5; possible D gene TRBD1, 5 bases. As DNA, the CDR3 is TGTGCCAGCAGGGGGGACTTCGGAAATCAGTCCCAGCATTTT. Its translation is CASRGDFGNQSQHF.